One sample yielded the 16 T cell receptor beta chains listed below, sequenced in a study of CD8 T cells in ankylosing spondylitis. MiXCR, applied by TCRdb to the 5' RACE reads, yields one record per CDR3 protein. Of approximately 45,000 distinct CDR3 sequences listed, 3.5% to 4% are singletons. Sequencing input: blood, either unsorted or a sorted T cell fraction (not recorded which). These TCRs come from a female donor with ankylosing spondylitis or in good health (not recorded which).

This clonotype was detected ten times or more. The chain employs TRBV9 and TRBJ2-1, with 9 bases aligning to TRBD2. After removal of 6 bases from V and 6 bases from J, the junction contained 13 bases not matched to a gene. The CDR3 runs 16 residues. Germline CDR1 SGDLS, CDR2 YYNGEE. DNA for the CDR3: TGTGCCAGCACCCCACGACTAGCGGACCGAGGCAATGAGCAGTTCTTC. The encoded protein is CASTPRLADRGNEQFF. The entire variable domain, with the rest obtained from reference TRBV9 and TRBJ2-1, is as follows: DSGVTQTPKHLITATGQRVTLRCSPRSGDLSVYWYQQSLDQGLQFLIQYYNGEERAKGNILERFSAQQFPDLHSELNLSSLELGDSALYFCASTPRLADRGNEQFFGPGTRLTVL.

Worth noting for this clonotype: This may be a read error, as it is one base from a much larger clone. The rearrangement uses TRBV9 and TRBJ2-1; D is perhaps TRBD1 (6 bases). The germline V and J ends were trimmed by 0 bases and 5 bases, with 18 bases remaining between them. This CDR3 region has 17 residues. Germline V gives CDR1 SGDLS, CDR2 YYNGEE. The chain's CDR3 is CASSVAEGLGTHNEQFF. The DNA of the CDR3 is TGTGCCAGCAGCGTAGCAGAAGGGTTGGGGACACACAATGAGCAGTTCTTC.

This clonotype has at least ten counts. The V and J genes are TRBV9 and TRBJ2-7, with 7 nucleotides matching TRBD1. The CDR3 length is 14 residues. The germline gives CDR1 SGDLS, CDR2 YYNGEE. V was pared by 3 bases and J by 3 bases, with 6 bases of the junction left unmatched. CDR3 loop: CASSERTGGYEQYF. CDR3 nucleotide sequence: TGTGCCAGCAGCGAAAGGACAGGAGGCTACGAGCAGTACTTC.

Ten or more counts support this clonotype. The chain joins TRBV9 to TRBJ2-7; D perhaps matches TRBD1 (6 bases). CDR3 size: 14 residues. Germline assignment: CDR1 SGDLS and CDR2 YYNGEE. With 4 bases removed from V and 2 bases from J, the gap between germline ends came to 13 bases. DNA for the CDR3: TGTGCCAGCAGCCCAGGGGTGGTTCCCTACGAGCAGTACTTC. Amino acid sequence: CASSPGVVPYEQYF.

This clonotype rates as medium-sized. The DNA of the CDR3 is TGTGCCAGCAGCGTAGGGCCTAGCGGGGGGGACCAGTTCTTC. It is translated as CASSVGPSGGDQFF. V usage is TRBV9 and J usage is TRBJ2-1; the match to TRBD2 covers 12 bases. With 0 bases clipped from V and 13 bases from J, the junction kept 5 bases outside the gene matches. CDR1 SGDLS and CDR2 YYNGEE come from the germline V gene. The CDR3 sequence is 14 residues long.

This clonotype appeared many times. This chain joins TRBV9 and TRBJ2-1, with 7 bases that match TRBD2. From germline, CDR1 is SGDLS and CDR2 YYNGEE. This CDR3 spans 15 amino acids. V lost 0 bases and J lost 7; bases outside the gene matches: 7. This CDR3 reads CASSVGWGGWNEQFF. The DNA for the CDR3 is TGTGCCAGCAGCGTAGGCTGGGGGGGGTGGAATGAGCAGTTCTTC.

This clonotype was detected many times. The chain is built from TRBV9 and TRBJ2-2, with no clear D. This CDR3 region has 13 residues. With 3 bases removed from V and 6 bases from J, the gap between germline ends came to 9 bases. Germline CDR1 reads SGDLS; CDR2 reads YYNGEE. CDR3: CASSAARAGELFF. The DNA of the CDR3 is TGTGCCAGCAGCGCAGCCCGGGCCGGGGAGCTGTTTTTT.

The J gene is TRBJ2-2, the V gene TRBV9; D uncertain. The CDR3 covers 15 residues. Trimming took 0 bases from V and 1 from J, leaving 7 bases between them. Germline V CDR1 and CDR2: SGDLS, YYNGEE. This CDR3 is CASSVEGRNTGELFF. CDR3 in DNA: TGTGCCAGCAGCGTAGAGGGCAGGAACACCGGGGAGCTGTTTTTT.

This rearrangement joins TRBV9 to TRBJ2-2; 12 bases line up with TRBD2. CDR1 and CDR2 from the germline V gene are SGDLS and YYNGEE. There are 16 residues in the CDR3. The J segment lost 5 bases and the V segment lost 4 bases, leaving 6 bases of the junction unmatched. The CDR3 is CASSPGLAGRTGELFF. CDR3 in DNA: TGTGCCAGCAGCCCCGGACTAGCGGGGAGAACCGGGGAGCTGTTTTTT. Variable domain in full (rest from reference TRBV9 and TRBJ2-2): DSGVTQTPKHLITATGQRVTLRCSPRSGDLSVYWYQQSLDQGLQFLIQYYNGEERAKGNILERFSAQQFPDLHSELNLSSLELGDSALYFCASSPGLAGRTGELFFGEGSRLTVL.

Many counts were recorded for this clonotype. This rearrangement joins TRBV9 to TRBJ1-5, with TRBD1 identical over 11 bases. V trimming: 4 bases; J trimming: 9 bases; junction bases outside the gene matches: 12. The V gene's germline CDR1 is SGDLS and CDR2 YYNGEE. The length of the CDR3 is 16 residues. The CDR3 sequence: CASSKEPGTGGGPQHF. For the CDR3, the DNA is TGTGCCAGCAGCAAGGAACCGGGGACAGGGGGAGGGCCCCAGCATTTT.

This clonotype was seen at least ten times. The genes are TRBV9 and TRBJ1-2; maybe TRBD1 (5 bases). The V end lost 3 bases, the J end lost 6 bases, and 21 bases lay between the germline ends. This CDR3 region has 16 residues. Germline-derived CDR1 and CDR2 are SGDLS and YYNGEE. CDR3 DNA: TGTGCCAGCAGCGCCGGGACTCCCTGGGTTGGGCATGGCTACACCTTC. Its translation: CASSAGTPWVGHGYTF.

This clonotype was seen ten or more times. The rearrangement uses TRBV9 and TRBJ1-2, with D perhaps TRBD1 (6 bases). The CDR3 runs 13 residues. Between the trimmed V and J ends, which lost 0 bases and 9 bases, there was a span of 12 bases. The V gene's germline CDR1 is SGDLS and CDR2 YYNGEE. Here the CDR3 reads CASSVGEGESYTF. CDR3 DNA: TGTGCCAGCAGCGTAGGGGAGGGGGAGAGCTACACCTTC. Filled out from reference TRBV9 and TRBJ1-2, the complete variable domain reads DSGVTQTPKHLITATGQRVTLRCSPRSGDLSVYWYQQSLDQGLQFLIQYYNGEERAKGNILERFSAQQFPDLHSELNLSSLELGDSALYFCASSVGEGESYTFGSGTRLTVV.

This clonotype appeared a few times. The genes are TRBV9 and TRBJ2-7; weak D call: TRBD1 (6 bases). CDR1 is SGDLS, CDR2 YYNGEE, per germline. This CDR3 is 14 amino acids long. The germline V and J ends were trimmed by 2 bases and 2 bases, with 11 bases remaining between them. The CDR3 protein is CASSVRQGPYEQYF. The CDR3, as DNA: TGTGCCAGCAGCGTGCGGCAGGGGCCCTACGAGCAGTACTTC.

This clonotype was counted at least ten times. This chain links TRBV9 with TRBJ1-2; D is unresolved. CDR3 length: 14 amino acids. Germline loops: CDR1 SGDLS, CDR2 YYNGEE. Trimming shortened V by 0 bases and J by 4 bases, and 10 bases separated the two germline ends. The CDR3 loop reads CASSVDDSIYGYTF. The CDR3 nucleotides read TGTGCCAGCAGCGTAGATGACTCAATCTATGGCTACACCTTC.

This clonotype occurred many times. CDR3 bases: TGTGCCAGCAGCGCCACAAAGGGGGTGCTAGCGGCAGATACGCAGTATTTT. The encoded protein is CASSATKGVLAADTQYF. The chain joins TRBV9 to TRBJ2-3; TRBD2 might be the D (7 bases). V was pared by 3 bases and J by 4 bases, with 21 bases between. Germline lookup yields CDR1 SGDLS and CDR2 YYNGEE. There are 17 residues in the CDR3.

This clonotype was seen ten or more times. This chain connects TRBV9 to TRBJ2-7; a possible D gene is TRBD2 (5 bases). Trimming cost V 4 bases and J 0 bases, with 14 bases left between them. Germline V gene data show CDR1 as SGDLS and CDR2 as YYNGEE. The CDR3 spans 15 residues. The CDR3 loop is CASSRSLEGSYEQYF. DNA of the CDR3: TGTGCCAGCAGCAGAAGCCTTGAGGGCTCCTACGAGCAGTACTTC.